Following are 5 T cell receptor beta chains from one sample sequenced in a study of blood T cell repertoires in COVID-19. Profiled with immunoSEQ multiplex PCR; TCRdb holds only in-frame clones, not every one. Of 150,000 to 200,000 clones in the sample, 80% to 90% were seen once. The sample was peripheral blood. Receptor source: a man in his sixties with acute or convalescent COVID-19.

This chain links TRBV11-2 with TRBJ2-3; tentative D call: TRBD2 (6 bases). Germline-derived CDR1 and CDR2 are SGHAT and FQNNGV. The CDR3 totals 18 residues. V lost 0 bases to trimming and J lost 4 bases, with 20 bases between them. The CDR3: CASSLDRVSTGLADTQYF. In nucleotides, the CDR3 is TGTGCCAGCAGCTTAGATCGGGTTTCAACGGGACTGGCAGATACGCAGTATTTT.

CDR3 DNA sequence: TGTGCCAGCAGTGGATCGGTTGATCAGCCCCAGCATTTT. This translates into CASSGSVDQPQHF. The chain uses TRBV2 and TRBJ1-5, with D hard to call. CDR3 length: 13 residues. Trimming removed 4 bases at V and 5 bases at J, with 9 bases between. Germline loops: CDR1 SNHLY, CDR2 FYNNEI. Full variable domain (remainder filled in from reference TRBV2 and TRBJ1-5): EPEVTQTPSHQVTQMGQEVILRCVPISNHLYFYWYRQILGQKVEFLVSFYNNEISEKSEIFDDQFSVERPDGSNFTLKIRSTKLEDSAMYFCASSGSVDQPQHFGDGTRLSIL.

The J gene is TRBJ2-6, the V gene TRBV6-5, with a weak D call TRBD1 (5 bases). V dropped 6 bases and J dropped 0 bases, with 6 bases sitting between them. CDR1 and CDR2 from the germline V gene are MNHEY and SVGAGI. This CDR3 contains 14 residues. DNA for the CDR3: TGTGCCAGCAGAGACAGCTCTGGGGCCAACGTCCTGACTTTC. Its translation: CASRDSSGANVLTF.

The V gene is TRBV7-8, the J gene TRBJ2-2, with 9 bases that match TRBD2. The CDR3 covers 15 residues. Trimming removed 0 bases from V and 6 bases from J; junction bases left unmatched: 2. CDR1 and CDR2 (germline): SGHVS, FQNEAQ. This CDR3 is CASSLAPSGAGELFF. CDR3 in DNA: TGTGCCAGCAGCTTAGCCCCTAGCGGGGCCGGGGAGCTGTTTTTT.

This clone appeared a single time. V gene TRBV6-5 combines with J gene TRBJ2-7, with D perhaps matching TRBD2 (5 bases). CDR3 length: 13 amino acids. CDR1 MNHEY and CDR2 SVGAGI come from the germline V gene. V lost 7 bases and J 6 bases, leaving 16 bases between the germline ends. CDR3 amino acids: CASTPSLLGEQYF. Written as DNA, the CDR3 is TGTGCCAGCACACCTAGCTTACTGGGCGAGCAGTACTTC.